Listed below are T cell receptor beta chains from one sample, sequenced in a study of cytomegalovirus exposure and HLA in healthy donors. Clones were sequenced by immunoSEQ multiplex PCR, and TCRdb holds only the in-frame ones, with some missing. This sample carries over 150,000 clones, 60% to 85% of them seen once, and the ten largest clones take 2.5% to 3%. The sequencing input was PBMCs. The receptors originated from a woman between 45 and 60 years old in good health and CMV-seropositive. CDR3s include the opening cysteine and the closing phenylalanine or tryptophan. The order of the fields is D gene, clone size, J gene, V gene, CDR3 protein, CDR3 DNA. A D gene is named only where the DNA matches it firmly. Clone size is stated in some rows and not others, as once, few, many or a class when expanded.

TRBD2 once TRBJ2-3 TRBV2 CASVNRLAEYTDTQYF TGTGCCAGCGTAAACAGACTAGCGGAATACACAGATACGCAGTATTTT
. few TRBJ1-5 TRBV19 CASSIGVVQPQHF TGTGCCAGTAGTATCGGGGTGGTTCAGCCCCAGCATTTT
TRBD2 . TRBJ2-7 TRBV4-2 CASSHDGTSGGSSYEQYF TGTGCCAGCAGCCACGATGGAACGAGCGGGGGGAGCTCCTACGAGCAGTACTTC
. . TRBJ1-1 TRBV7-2 CASSPEMSYTEAFF TGTGCCAGCAGCCCGGAGATGAGTTACACTGAAGCTTTCTTT
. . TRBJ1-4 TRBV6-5 CATRGSGNEKLFF TGTGCCACCCGAGGGTCTGGTAATGAAAAACTGTTTTTT
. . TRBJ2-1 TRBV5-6 CASSLEVYSNNEQFF TGTGCCAGCAGCTTGGAGGTATATAGCAACAATGAGCAGTTCTTC
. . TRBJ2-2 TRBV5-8 CASTSSRVATGELFF TGTGCCAGCACTTCGTCCAGGGTGGCAACCGGGGAGCTGTTTTTT
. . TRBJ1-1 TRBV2 CASRRGYTEAFF TGTGCCAGCAGAAGGGGTTACACTGAAGCTTTCTTT
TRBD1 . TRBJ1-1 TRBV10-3 CAIKPQIGDRARSAEAFF TGTGCCATCAAACCCCAAATAGGGGACAGGGCCCGTTCCGCTGAAGCTTTCTTT
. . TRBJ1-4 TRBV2 CASSEGLSTNEKLFF TGTGCCAGCAGTGAGGGACTATCAACTAATGAAAAACTGTTTTTT
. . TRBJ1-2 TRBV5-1 CASSTGTQGGYTF TGCGCCAGCAGCACCGGGACTCAGGGTGGCTACACCTTC
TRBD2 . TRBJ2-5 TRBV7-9 CASSPGLAAGETQYF TGTGCCAGCAGCCCGGGACTAGCAGCTGGGGAGACCCAGTACTTC
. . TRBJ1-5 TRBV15 CATSRSKGGAGNQPQHF TGTGCCACCAGCAGGTCAAAAGGGGGGGCGGGCAATCAGCCCCAGCATTTT
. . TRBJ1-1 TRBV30 CAWSVRGGNTEAFF TGTGCCTGGAGTGTACGTGGAGGTAACACTGAAGCTTTCTTT
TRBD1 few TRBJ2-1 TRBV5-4 CASSAGRDRHYNEQFF TGTGCCAGCAGCGCAGGCCGGGACAGGCATTACAATGAGCAGTTCTTC
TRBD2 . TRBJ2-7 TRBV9 CASSARLASEQYF TGTGCCAGCAGCGCCCGACTAGCTAGCGAGCAGTACTTC
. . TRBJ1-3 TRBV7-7 CASSPLGGGPADTIYF TGTGCCAGCAGCCCCCTCGGGGGGGGGCCAGCTGACACCATATATTTT
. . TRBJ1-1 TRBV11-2 CASSLLGTKVNTEAFF TGTGCCAGCAGCTTACTGGGCACGAAAGTGAACACTGAAGCTTTCTTT
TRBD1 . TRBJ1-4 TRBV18 CASSLAGQGFEKLFF TGTGCCAGCTCACTGGCGGGACAGGGGTTTGAAAAACTGTTTTTT
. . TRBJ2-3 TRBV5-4 CASSLGQVSDTQYF TGTGCCAGCAGCTTGGGACAGGTCTCAGATACGCAGTATTTT
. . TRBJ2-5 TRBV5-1 CASRPGTSSETQYF TGCGCCAGCCGCCCCGGGACATCCTCAGAGACCCAGTACTTC
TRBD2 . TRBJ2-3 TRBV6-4 CASSDVAGERDTQYF TGTGCCAGCAGTGACGTAGCGGGAGAGAGGGATACGCAGTATTTT
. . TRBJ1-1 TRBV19 CASSIRGTLNTEAFF TGTGCCAGTAGTATAAGAGGAACGTTGAACACTGAAGCTTTCTTT
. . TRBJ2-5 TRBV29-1 CSVETGIETQYF TGCAGCGTTGAGACAGGTATTGAGACCCAGTACTTC
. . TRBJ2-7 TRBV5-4 CASSFAGFSREQYF TGTGCCAGCAGCTTCGCGGGTTTTAGTCGGGAGCAGTACTTC
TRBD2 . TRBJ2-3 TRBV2 CASTRLAGTSDTQYF TGTGCCAGCACCAGACTAGCGGGGACGTCAGATACGCAGTATTTT
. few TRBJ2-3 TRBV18 CASPPGGTGTDTQYF TGTGCCAGCCCCCCAGGGGGGACAGGCACAGATACGCAGTATTTT
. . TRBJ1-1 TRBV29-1 CSVRSSRAPEAFF TGCAGTGTTAGGTCGTCCAGGGCCCCTGAAGCTTTCTTT
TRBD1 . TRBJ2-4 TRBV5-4 CASSQLLDRDAKNIQYF TGTGCCAGCAGCCAACTACTCGACAGGGATGCCAAAAACATTCAGTACTTC
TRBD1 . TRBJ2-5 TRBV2 CASSGPGTGGVGETQYF TGTGCCAGCAGCGGACCCGGGACAGGGGGCGTGGGGGAGACCCAGTACTTC
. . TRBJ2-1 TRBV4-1 CASSQGGQEYNEQFF TGCGCCAGCAGCCAAGGAGGGCAGGAGTACAATGAGCAGTTCTTC
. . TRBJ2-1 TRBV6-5 CASSLGTAAGFEQFF TGTGCCAGCAGTTTAGGGACAGCGGCGGGGTTTGAGCAGTTCTTC
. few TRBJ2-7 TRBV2 CASSEGGPYEQYF TGTGCCAGCAGTGAGGGGGGACCCTACGAGCAGTACTTC
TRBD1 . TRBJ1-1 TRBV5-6 CASGYGTGLDAFF TGTGCCAGCGGCTACGGGACAGGGCTGGACGCTTTCTTT
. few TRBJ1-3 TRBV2 CASNGGTGNTIYF TGTGCCAGCAATGGAGGAACTGGAAACACCATATATTTT
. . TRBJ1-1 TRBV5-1 CASSLVPVAEAFF TGCGCCAGCAGCTTGGTCCCAGTCGCTGAAGCTTTCTTT
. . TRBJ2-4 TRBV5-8 CASSLGGPYDIQYF TGTGCCAGCAGCTTAGGAGGGCCCTACGACATTCAGTACTTC
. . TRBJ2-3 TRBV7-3 CASSLGRERTDTQYF TGTGCCAGCAGCTTAGGGCGGGAACGCACAGATACGCAGTATTTT
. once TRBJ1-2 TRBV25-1 CASSALYGFRDWDGYTF TGTGCCAGCAGTGCGCTCTATGGGTTTCGGGACTGGGATGGCTACACCTTC
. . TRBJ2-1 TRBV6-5 CASSQYNEQFF TGTGCCAGCAGCCAATACAATGAGCAGTTCTTC
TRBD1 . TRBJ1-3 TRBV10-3 CAISGGTDRGYTIYF TGTGCCATCAGTGGGGGGACGGACAGGGGATACACCATATATTTT
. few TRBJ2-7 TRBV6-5 CASTRTARDEQYF TGTGCCAGTACCCGGACGGCGAGGGACGAGCAGTACTTC
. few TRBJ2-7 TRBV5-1 CASSLGGGTFREQYF TGCGCCAGCAGCTTGGGTGGGGGGACCTTTCGCGAGCAGTACTTC
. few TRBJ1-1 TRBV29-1 CSVGRVNTEAFF TGCAGCGTTGGCAGGGTGAACACTGAAGCTTTCTTT
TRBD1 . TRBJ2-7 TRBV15 CATSRGQRDRGYYEQYF TGTGCCACCAGCAGAGGCCAGAGGGACAGGGGATACTACGAGCAGTACTTC
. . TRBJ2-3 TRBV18 CASSPSYSTDTQYF TGTGCCAGCTCACCAAGCTATAGCACAGATACGCAGTATTTT
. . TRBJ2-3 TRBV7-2 CASSLAGAIVGTQYF TGTGCCAGCAGCTTAGCGGGGGCCATTGTTGGTACGCAGTATTTT
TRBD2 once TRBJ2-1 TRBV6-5 CASTKSGGGEQFF TGTGCCAGCACCAAAAGCGGGGGGGGTGAGCAGTTCTTC
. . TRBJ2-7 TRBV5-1 CASSLTAYEQYF TGCGCCAGCAGCTTGACGGCCTACGAGCAGTACTTC
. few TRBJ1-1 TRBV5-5 CASSSILTENTEAFF TGTGCCAGCAGCTCTATACTGACTGAGAACACTGAAGCTTTCTTT
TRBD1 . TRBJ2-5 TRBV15 CATSSGTGGQETQYF TGTGCCACCAGCTCCGGGACAGGGGGTCAAGAGACCCAGTACTTC
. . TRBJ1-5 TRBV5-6 CASSLGGGNQPQHF TGTGCCAGCAGCTTGGGGGGCGGCAATCAGCCCCAGCATTTT
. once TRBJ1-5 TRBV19 CASSRGQSYSNQPQHF TGTGCCAGTAGTAGAGGACAGAGTTATAGCAATCAGCCCCAGCATTTT